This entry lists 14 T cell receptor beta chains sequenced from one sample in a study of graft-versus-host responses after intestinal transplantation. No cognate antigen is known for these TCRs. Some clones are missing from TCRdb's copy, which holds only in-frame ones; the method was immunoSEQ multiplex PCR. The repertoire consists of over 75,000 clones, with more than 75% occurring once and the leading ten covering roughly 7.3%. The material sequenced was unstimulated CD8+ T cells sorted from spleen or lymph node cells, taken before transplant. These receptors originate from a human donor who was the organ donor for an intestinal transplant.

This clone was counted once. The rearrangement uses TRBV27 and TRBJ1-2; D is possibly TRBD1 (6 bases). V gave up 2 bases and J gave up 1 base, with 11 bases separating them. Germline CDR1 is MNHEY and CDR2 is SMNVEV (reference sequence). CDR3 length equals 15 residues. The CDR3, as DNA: TGTGCCAGCAGTTTAGCCGGGACATTTAACTATGGCTACACCTTC. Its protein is CASSLAGTFNYGYTF.

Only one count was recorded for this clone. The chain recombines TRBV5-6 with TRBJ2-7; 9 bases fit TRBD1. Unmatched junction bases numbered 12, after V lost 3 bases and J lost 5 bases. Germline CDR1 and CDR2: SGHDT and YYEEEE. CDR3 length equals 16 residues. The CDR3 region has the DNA TGTGCCAGCAGCTCCCCCCCCGGGACAGGGATCAACGAGCAGTACTTC. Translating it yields CASSSPPGTGINEQYF. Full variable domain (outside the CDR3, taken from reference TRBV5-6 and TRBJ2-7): DAGVTQSPTHLIKTRGQQVTLRCSPKSGHDTVSWYQQALGQGPQFIFQYYEEEERQRGNFPDRFSGHQFPNYSSELNVNALLLGDSALYLCASSSPPGTGINEQYFGPGTRLTVT.

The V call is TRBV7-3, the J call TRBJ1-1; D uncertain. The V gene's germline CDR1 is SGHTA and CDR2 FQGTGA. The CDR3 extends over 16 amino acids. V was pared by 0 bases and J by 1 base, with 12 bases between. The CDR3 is CASSLTGRRTNTEAFF. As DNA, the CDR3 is TGTGCCAGCAGCTTAACGGGGAGGAGGACGAACACTGAAGCTTTCTTT.

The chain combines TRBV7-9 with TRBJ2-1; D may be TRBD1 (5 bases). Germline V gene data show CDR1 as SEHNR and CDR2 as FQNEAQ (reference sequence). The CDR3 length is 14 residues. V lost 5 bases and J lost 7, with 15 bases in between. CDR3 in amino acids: CASSLTQGVNEQFF. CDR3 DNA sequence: TGTGCCAGCAGCCTCACCCAAGGGGTAAATGAGCAGTTCTTC.

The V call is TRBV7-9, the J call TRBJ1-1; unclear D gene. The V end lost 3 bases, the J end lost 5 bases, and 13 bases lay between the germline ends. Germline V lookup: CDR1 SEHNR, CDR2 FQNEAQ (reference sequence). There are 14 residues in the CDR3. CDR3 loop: CASSLSTRSTEAFF. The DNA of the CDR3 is TGTGCCAGCAGCTTGTCTACAAGATCGACTGAAGCTTTCTTT.

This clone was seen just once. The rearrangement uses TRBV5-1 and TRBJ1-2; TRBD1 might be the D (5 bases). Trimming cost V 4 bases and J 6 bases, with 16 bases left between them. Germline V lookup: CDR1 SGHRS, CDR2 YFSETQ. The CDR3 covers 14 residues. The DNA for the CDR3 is TGCGCCAGCAGCGCTCGAGGAGGGGCCAATGGCTACACCTTC. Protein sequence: CASSARGGANGYTF.

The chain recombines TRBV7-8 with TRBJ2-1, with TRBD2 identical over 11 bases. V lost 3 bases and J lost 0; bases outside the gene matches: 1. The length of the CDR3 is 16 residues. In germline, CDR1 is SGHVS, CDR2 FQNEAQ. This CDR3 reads CASSLLAGGSYNEQFF. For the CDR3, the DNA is TGTGCCAGCAGCTTGCTAGCGGGGGGCTCCTACAATGAGCAGTTCTTC.

The CDR3 nucleotides read TGCGCCAGCAGTGAGTACAGGTCGAACACCGGGGAGCTGTTTTTT. It is translated as CASSEYRSNTGELFF. The chain recombines TRBV10-1 with TRBJ2-2; D might be TRBD1 (5 bases). Germline loops: CDR1 WNHNN, CDR2 SYGVQD (reference sequence). V was trimmed by 1 base and J by 0 bases, leaving 6 bases between them. The CDR3 is 15 residues long.

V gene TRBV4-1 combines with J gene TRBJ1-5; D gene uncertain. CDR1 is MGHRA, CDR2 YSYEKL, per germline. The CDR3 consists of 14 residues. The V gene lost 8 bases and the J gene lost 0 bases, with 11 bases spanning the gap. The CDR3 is CASSTEDSNQPQHF. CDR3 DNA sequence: TGCGCCAGCTCCACAGAGGATAGCAATCAGCCCCAGCATTTT.

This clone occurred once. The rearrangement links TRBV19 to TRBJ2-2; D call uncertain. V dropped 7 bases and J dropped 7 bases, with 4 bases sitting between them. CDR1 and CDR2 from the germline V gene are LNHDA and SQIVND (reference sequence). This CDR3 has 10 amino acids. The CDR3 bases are TGTGCCAGTATGGGCGGGGAGCTGTTTTTT. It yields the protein CASMGGELFF.

This chain's CDR3 is CASSPLLRGPSNEQFF. CDR3 sequence (DNA): TGCGCCAGCAGCCCCCTCCTGCGGGGGCCCTCCAATGAGCAGTTCTTC. The chain joins TRBV5-1 to TRBJ2-1; possible D gene TRBD2, 7 bases. The germline V and J ends were trimmed by 4 bases and 6 bases, with 20 bases remaining between them. The V gene's germline CDR1 is SGHRS and CDR2 YFSETQ. The CDR3 spans 16 residues. Full variable domain (rest looked up from reference TRBV5-1 and TRBJ2-1): KAGVTQTPRYLIKTRGQQVTLSCSPISGHRSVSWYQQTPGQGLQFLFEYFSETQRNKGNFPGRFSGRQFSNSRSEMNVSTLELGDSALYLCASSPLLRGPSNEQFFGPGTRLTVL.

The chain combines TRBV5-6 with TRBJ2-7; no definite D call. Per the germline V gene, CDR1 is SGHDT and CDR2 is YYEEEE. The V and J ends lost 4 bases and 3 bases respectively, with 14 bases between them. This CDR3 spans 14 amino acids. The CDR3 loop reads CASSPALGFYEQYF. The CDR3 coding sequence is TGTGCCAGCAGCCCCGCCCTGGGCTTCTACGAGCAGTACTTC.

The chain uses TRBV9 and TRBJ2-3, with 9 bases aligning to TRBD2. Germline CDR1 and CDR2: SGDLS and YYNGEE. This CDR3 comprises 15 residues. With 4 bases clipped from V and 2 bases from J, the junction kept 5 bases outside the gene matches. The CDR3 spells CASSRGGGTTDTQYF. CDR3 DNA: TGTGCCAGCAGCCGCGGGGGGGGAACCACAGATACGCAGTATTTT.

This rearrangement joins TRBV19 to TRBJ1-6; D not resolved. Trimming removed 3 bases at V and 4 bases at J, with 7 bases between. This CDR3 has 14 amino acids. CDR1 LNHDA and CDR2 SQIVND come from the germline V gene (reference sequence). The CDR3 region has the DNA TGTGCCAGTAGTATTGCGGATTATAATTCACCCCTCCACTTT. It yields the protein CASSIADYNSPLHF. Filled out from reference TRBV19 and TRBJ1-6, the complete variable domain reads DGGITQSPKYLFRKEGQNVTLSCEQNLNHDAMYWYRQDPGQGLRLIYYSQIVNDFQKGDIAEGYSVSREKKESFPLTVTSAQKNPTAFYLCASSIADYNSPLHFGNGTRLTVT.